The clone carrying this T cell receptor (beta chain) came up many times. Its antigen is currently unknown. This sample is part of a study of blood T cells in healthy people across ages. General study points: Aged donors had fewer naive CD4+ cells and lower diversity than long-lived donors.

The CDR3 consists of 15 residues. The germline CDR1 and CDR2 sequences are SGHTA and FQGNSA. J was trimmed by 1 base and V by 3 bases; bases with no gene match: 2. Next came a second PCR, run for about 6 to 12 cycles, which used a sample-barcoded 5' primer along with a J-beta primer mix. Using its own MiXCR run on the 5' RACE reads, TCRdb lists one record per CDR3 protein. The sample holds around 1,900,000 distinct CDR3 sequences, around 42% seen once. J is TRBJ1-5 and V is TRBV7-2; TRBD1 matches 8 bases. Sequenced input: blood. This clonotype was obtained from a human donor in good health. The CDR3 DNA is TGTGCCAGCAGCTTTCGGACAGGGAGCAATCAGCCCCAGCATTTT. Protein product: CASSFRTGSNQPQHF.